A single sample gave rise to the 17 T cell receptor beta chains below, sequenced in a study of blood T cells in healthy people across ages. Next came a second PCR, run for about 7 to 12 cycles, which used a sample-barcoded 5' primer along with a J-beta primer mix. MiXCR, applied by TCRdb to the 5' RACE reads, yields one record per CDR3 protein. This sample has about 2 million distinct CDR3 sequences, with just under 50% found just once. Source material: blood. Receptors originate from a woman in her 40s in good health.

For this clonotype: This may stem from a read error, because a much larger clone lies one nucleotide away. The V gene is TRBV29-1, the J gene TRBJ2-5; possible D gene TRBD2, 6 bases. The CDR3 sequence is 16 residues long. V lost 5 bases, J lost 0 bases, and 19 bases lay in between. The germline V gene encodes CDR1 SQVTM and CDR2 ANQGSEA. This CDR3 reads CSVKRGGGINQETQYF. The CDR3 nucleotides are TGCAGCGTTAAAAGGGGAGGTGGGATTAACCAAGAGACCCAGTACTTC.

This chain connects TRBV20-1 to TRBJ2-1; D is ambiguous. CDR1 is DFQATT and CDR2 is SNEGSKA in the germline V gene (reference sequence). Deletions cut 0 bases from V and 10 bases from J, with 19 bases between. The CDR3 spans 15 residues. CDR3 sequence: CSARDGSPLGHEQFF. In DNA, the CDR3 is TGCAGTGCTAGAGATGGGTCTCCGTTAGGCCACGAGCAGTTCTTC.

The chain uses TRBV4-3 and TRBJ1-6; TRBD1 matches at 9 bases. CDR3 length: 16 amino acids. Trimming cost V 4 bases and J 7 bases; bases outside gene matches: 8. CDR1 is LGHNA and CDR2 is YSLEER in the germline V gene. CDR3 sequence reads: CASSPNPGQGNSPLHF. For the CDR3, the DNA is TGCGCCAGCAGCCCAAACCCAGGACAGGGGAATTCACCCCTCCACTTT.

The sample holds many counts of this clonotype. V and J are TRBV14 and TRBJ2-5, with D perhaps matching TRBD1 (6 bases). The CDR3 covers 12 residues. Germline V lookup: CDR1 SGHDN, CDR2 FVKESK. The V and J ends lost 6 bases and 5 bases respectively, with 10 bases between them. CDR3 residues: CASSQGLETQYF. CDR3 coding DNA: TGTGCCAGCAGTCAGGGGTTGGAGACCCAGTACTTC.

Comment on this clonotype: The junction differs from germline at one of its ends, possibly a read error. The chain joins TRBV10-2 to TRBJ2-4; no firm D call. The tail of the sequence fits TRBJ2-7 better, so the J call may be wrong. The CDR3 has 11 residues. CDR1 is WSHSY, CDR2 SAAADI, per germline. CDR3 DNA: TGCGCCAGCGGTGAGTCCTCCGAGCAGTACTTC. This sequence encodes CASGESSEQYF.

The chain recombines TRBV10-1 with TRBJ1-1; D is perhaps TRBD1 (5 bases). CDR1 WNHNN and CDR2 SYGVQD come from the germline V gene (reference sequence). The CDR3 runs to 15 residues. Trimming stripped 5 bases from V and 1 base from J, with 14 bases between. CDR3 nucleotides: TGCGCCAGCAGTAGGGACGGGGTCAGGAACACTGAAGCTTTCTTT. It codes for CASSRDGVRNTEAFF.

The gene calls are TRBV4-1 and TRBJ1-5; the D is unclear. Germline CDR1 reads MGHRA; CDR2 reads YSYEKL. This CDR3 is 15 amino acids long. Trimming took off 1 base at V and 2 bases at J, with 9 bases between the two ends. The DNA of the CDR3 is TGCGCCAGCAGCCAAGGCCAGTCCGGCAATCAGCCCCAGCATTTT. It translates to CASSQGQSGNQPQHF.

This clonotype was counted between two and nine times. This sequence joins TRBV2 and TRBJ2-3; 10 nucleotides match TRBD1. V shed 6 bases, J shed 5 bases, and the junction held 5 bases outside the gene matches. The CDR3 runs to 14 residues. Germline V gene data show CDR1 as SNHLY and CDR2 as FYNNEI. The CDR3: CASSKTGGGDTQYF. CDR3 DNA: TGTGCCAGCAGCAAGACAGGGGGCGGAGATACGCAGTATTTT.

V is TRBV12-3 or TRBV12-4 and J is TRBJ2-3; 8 bases fit TRBD2. There are 17 residues in the CDR3. Losses at the gene ends were 5 bases for V and 2 bases for J; bases not matched to a gene: 12. The CDR3 here is CASSLDSAGGPTDTQYF. DNA for the CDR3: TGTGCCAGCAGTCTGGACTCGGCGGGGGGACCCACAGATACGCAGTATTTT.

This clonotype was observed a few times. The chain carries TRBV28 and TRBJ2-7; tentatively, D is TRBD1 (7 bases). The CDR3 runs 20 residues. Trimming left V 1 base short and J 3 bases short, with 28 bases between. The germline V gene encodes CDR1 MDHEN and CDR2 SYDVKM. The CDR3 reads CASSLFWFAGEDRILYEQYF. In DNA, the CDR3 is TGTGCCAGCAGTTTATTTTGGTTTGCTGGGGAGGACAGGATACTCTACGAGCAGTACTTC. Drawing the rest from reference TRBV28 and TRBJ2-7, the complete variable domain is DVKVTQSSRYLVKRTGEKVFLECVQDMDHENMFWYRQDPGLGLRLIYFSYDVKMKEKGDIPEGYSVSREKKERFSLILESASTNQTSMYLCASSLFWFAGEDRILYEQYFGPGTRLTVT.

This sequence joins TRBV12-3 or TRBV12-4 and TRBJ2-7; D possibly corresponds to TRBD1 (5 bases). Trimming removed 7 bases from V and 2 bases from J, with 15 bases in between. The CDR3 spans 14 residues. The CDR3 here is CASTLGQGPYEQYF. Written as DNA, the CDR3 is TGTGCCAGCACCCTCGGACAAGGCCCCTACGAGCAGTACTTC.

This clonotype was found a few times. This chain connects TRBV6-2 or TRBV6-3 to TRBJ2-7; tentatively, D is TRBD1 or TRBD2 (6 bases each). Between the trimmed V and J ends, which lost 6 bases and 3 bases, there was a span of 12 bases. The V gene's germline CDR1 is MNHEY and CDR2 SVGEGT. The CDR3 contains 13 residues. This CDR3 reads CASREGGNYEQYF. The CDR3 region has the DNA TGTGCCAGCAGGGAGGGGGGAAACTACGAGCAGTACTTC.

DNA for the CDR3: TGTGCCAGCCGCGGGGGCAGGGTGGGAGAGACCCAGTACTTC. Translation gives CASRGGRVGETQYF. V and J are TRBV25-1 and TRBJ2-7; tentative D call: TRBD2 (7 bases). The J call may be incorrect, as the DNA end agrees better with TRBJ2-5. Germline V gives CDR1 MGHDK, CDR2 SYGVNS. There are 14 residues in the CDR3.

This clonotype was recorded a few times. V usage is TRBV9 and J usage is TRBJ2-1; TRBD2 aligns across 15 bases. The CDR3 totals 17 residues. CDR1 and CDR2 (germline): SGDLS, YYNGEE. Trimming at V came to 3 bases and at J to 10 bases, leaving 11 bases not matched to a gene. CDR3: CASSAHRGLAGGGEQFF. The CDR3 nucleotides are TGTGCCAGCAGCGCACACCGTGGACTAGCGGGGGGGGGCGAGCAGTTCTTC.

V usage is TRBV7-8 and J usage is TRBJ1-4; no clear D gene. The CDR3 spans 14 residues. The V and J ends lost 8 bases and 4 bases respectively, with 14 bases between them. Germline V gene data show CDR1 as SGHVS and CDR2 as FQNEAQ. The CDR3 reads CASRAGWDNEKLFF. DNA for the CDR3: TGTGCCAGCCGGGCCGGATGGGATAATGAAAAACTGTTTTTT.

V gene TRBV29-1 combines with J gene TRBJ2-1, with D possibly being TRBD1 or TRBD2 (6 bases each). From germline, CDR1 is SQVTM and CDR2 ANQGSEA. The CDR3 runs 13 residues. Trimming removed 4 bases from V and 4 bases from J, with 11 bases in between. The CDR3 spells CSVVGGLYNEQFF. The CDR3 DNA follows: TGCAGCGTTGTTGGGGGGCTTTACAATGAGCAGTTCTTC.

CDR3 nucleotide sequence: TGTGCCATCAAGAGGAGGGAACATCCCCAAGAGACCCAGTACTTC. This sequence encodes CAIKRREHPQETQYF. The rearrangement joins TRBV10-3 to TRBJ2-5; the D gene is possibly TRBD2 (6 bases). Germline assignment: CDR1 ENHRY and CDR2 SYGVKD. The CDR3 has 15 residues. With 7 bases removed from V and 1 base from J, the gap between germline ends came to 16 bases.